This section outlines one T cell receptor beta chain sequence together with its context. The naive CD8 subset, CD45RO-negative cells positively selected for CCR7, excluded terminally differentiated effector memory CD45RA+ cells. These data belong to a study of shared clonotypes between healthy human individuals. Methods used by the authors: ImmunoSEQ output held junction-only sequences without quality scores, so filtering differed. Method: immunoSEQ multiplex PCR; TCRdb's copy keeps in-frame clones and lacks some. V and J calls and clone size come straight from that table; D and trimming were deduced from the DNA. The table lists about 2.1 million clones, about 93% of them singletons. V gave up 3 bases and J gave up 9 bases, with 11 bases separating them. This CDR3 comprises 12 residues. CDR1 MNHNS and CDR2 SASEGT come from the germline V gene.

V and J are TRBV6-1 and TRBJ1-1; D remains ambiguous. This clonotype was obtained from a man aged 18-30 years in good health. Some clones in this sample may be carry-over from other donors' samples. Input material: naive CD8+ T cells from PBMCs. The CDR3 spells CASSDLGLQAFF. In nucleotides, the CDR3 is TGTGCCAGCAGTGATTTGGGCCTACAAGCTTTCTTT.